This entry lists 32 T cell receptor beta chains sequenced from one sample in a study of vaccination effects on CD4 cells after COVID-19. These receptors' antigens are unknown. Produced via immunoSEQ multiplex PCR; TCRdb's table is partial and in-frame only. This sample has nearly 45,000 clones, with under 80% found just once. ViraFEST expansion of antigen-specific CD4+ T cells with viral peptide pools preceded sequencing. CD4+ T cell isolation took place after approximately ten days of culture. The person had PCR-confirmed SARS-CoV-2 infection between March and December 2020. The sample in question was CD4+ T cells from PBMCs cultured with a peptide pool, obtained before COVID-19 vaccination. These receptors all come from a human donor who had a prior SARS-CoV-2 infection.

The V gene is TRBV7-3, the J gene TRBJ1-6, with D unresolved. In germline, CDR1 is SGHTA, CDR2 FQGTGA. CDR3 length equals 15 residues. V shed 5 bases and J shed 7 bases, with 15 bases lying between them. The CDR3 sequence: CASSPLGGGNSPLHF. In nucleotides, the CDR3 is TGTGCCAGCAGCCCCCTGGGAGGAGGCAATTCACCCCTCCACTTT.

This clone came up a few times. This CDR3 is CASSLGGRGGNAFF. For the CDR3, the DNA is TGTGCCAGCAGCTTAGGAGGAAGGGGTGGGAATGCTTTCTTT. This rearrangement joins TRBV7-9 to TRBJ1-1; possible D gene TRBD1, 5 bases. V lost 1 base and J 11 bases, leaving 17 bases between the germline ends. CDR1 and CDR2 (germline): SEHNR, FQNEAQ (reference sequence). CDR3 size: 14 residues.

The chain carries TRBV5-1 and TRBJ2-5; D perhaps matches TRBD1 (6 bases). Germline CDR1 SGHRS, CDR2 YFSETQ. The CDR3 runs to 14 residues. V was trimmed by 2 bases and J by 5 bases, leaving 13 bases between them. The chain's CDR3 is CASSFDAGEETQYF. CDR3 nucleotide sequence: TGCGCCAGCAGCTTCGACGCAGGGGAGGAGACCCAGTACTTC.

This sequence joins TRBV3-1 (or the pseudogene TRBV3-2) and TRBJ2-7, with 7 nucleotides matching TRBD1. V trimming: 3 bases; J trimming: 3 bases; junction bases outside the gene matches: 8. This CDR3 spans 15 amino acids. The germline V gene has CDR1 LGHDT and CDR2 YNNKEL (reference sequence). CDR3: CASSQTGIGGYEQYF. In DNA form, the CDR3 reads TGTGCCAGCAGCCAGACAGGGATTGGGGGCTACGAGCAGTACTTC.

There are a few counts of this clone. V and J are TRBV10-1 and TRBJ2-2, with 7 bases fitting TRBD1. The CDR3 runs to 11 residues. V was pared by 8 bases and J by 6 bases, with 0 bases of the junction left unmatched. Per the germline V gene, CDR1 is WNHNN and CDR2 is SYGVQD (reference sequence). The CDR3 nucleotides are TGCGCCAGCGACAGGGCCGGGGAGCTGTTTTTT. This gives the protein CASDRAGELFF.

This clone has only one observation. The genes are TRBV12-5 and TRBJ1-2, with a tentative D call TRBD1 (6 bases). V lost 6 bases and J lost 0, with 11 bases in between. The CDR3 extends over 14 amino acids. Germline V gene data show CDR1 as LGHNT and CDR2 as FRNRAP. CDR3 loop: CASGAGAPNYGYTF. CDR3 bases: TGTGCTAGTGGCGCAGGGGCGCCTAACTATGGCTACACCTTC.

The J gene is TRBJ1-2, the V gene TRBV2, with D possibly matching TRBD1 (5 bases). The V end lost 2 bases, the J end lost 2 bases, and 6 bases lay between the germline ends. The CDR3 has 13 amino acids. The germline V gene has CDR1 SNHLY and CDR2 FYNNEI. The CDR3 DNA is TGTGCCAGCAGTGAACGGGACAACTATGGCTACACCTTC. It encodes CASSERDNYGYTF.

This clone was observed once. This CDR3 is CASSTTQNNEQFF. The CDR3 coding sequence is TGTGCCAGCTCGACTACACAGAACAATGAGCAGTTCTTC. The chain links TRBV18 to TRBJ2-1; possibly TRBD2 for D (5 bases). CDR3 length: 13 amino acids. Per germline, CDR1 KGHSH and CDR2 LQKENI. V lost 6 bases and J lost 5, with 11 bases in between.

The chain employs TRBV6-1 and TRBJ1-5; 7 nucleotides match TRBD1. The CDR3 contains 16 residues. Germline CDR1 is MNHNS and CDR2 is SASEGT. Losses at the gene ends were 2 bases for V and 6 bases for J; bases not matched to a gene: 10. Written as DNA, the CDR3 is TGTGCCAGCAGTGAATATATTACAGGGGTCGGTCAGCCCCAGCATTTT. It yields the protein CASSEYITGVGQPQHF.

The rearrangement uses TRBV19 and TRBJ1-4, with TRBD1 as a possible D gene (5 bases). Germline-derived CDR1 and CDR2 are LNHDA and SQIVND (reference sequence). V was pared by 4 bases and J by 1 base, with 16 bases between. This CDR3 comprises 17 residues. The CDR3: CASSTTRGAGTNEKLFF. Here the CDR3 DNA reads TGTGCCAGTAGTACAACCCGCGGGGCTGGAACTAATGAAAAACTGTTTTTT.

CDR3 DNA sequence: TGTGCCAGCAGCTTGATCGCGGACGAGCAGTACTTC. This encodes CASSLIADEQYF. The J gene is TRBJ2-7, the V gene TRBV7-9; D uncertain. The V end was cut by 3 bases, the J end by 5 bases, with 8 bases between. The V gene's germline CDR1 is SEHNR and CDR2 FQNEAQ (reference sequence). The CDR3 extends over 12 amino acids.

The chain uses TRBV6-1 and TRBJ1-2; a possible D gene is TRBD1 (5 bases). Trimming removed 1 base at V and 4 bases at J, with 10 bases between. This CDR3 contains 14 residues. CDR1 and CDR2 from the germline V gene are MNHNS and SASEGT. Written as DNA, the CDR3 is TGTGCCAGCAGTGAAGTCTGGGACGGCTATGGCTACACCTTC. Its protein is CASSEVWDGYGYTF.

Here the CDR3 reads CASSLIGGSYNEQFF. Written as DNA, the CDR3 is TGTGCCAGCAGCTTAATTGGGGGCTCCTACAATGAGCAGTTCTTC. V is TRBV7-3 and J is TRBJ2-1; D could derive from TRBD1 or TRBD2 (5 bases each). The CDR3 runs 15 residues. Germline lookup yields CDR1 SGHTA and CDR2 FQGTGA. V lost 1 base to trimming and J lost 0 bases, with 7 bases between them. Full variable domain (outside the CDR3, taken from reference TRBV7-3 and TRBJ2-1): GAGVSQTPSNKVTEKGKYVELRCDPISGHTALYWYRQSLGQGPEFLIYFQGTGAADDSGLPNDRFFAVRPEGSVSTLKIQRTERGDSAVYLCASSLIGGSYNEQFFGPGTRLTVL.

V is TRBV28 and J is TRBJ2-3; maybe TRBD1 (5 bases). The germline CDR1 and CDR2 sequences are MDHEN and SYDVKM. Trimming removed 0 bases from V and 1 base from J, with 11 bases in between. The CDR3 loop spans 16 amino acids. The CDR3 DNA sequence: TGTGCCAGCAGTTTATGGGACACAGGAGGCACAGATACGCAGTATTTT. This gives the protein CASSLWDTGGTDTQYF.

The chain has TRBV7-2 and TRBJ2-3; TRBD2 matches 10 bases. V trimming: 1 base; J trimming: 2 bases; junction bases outside the gene matches: 3. The CDR3 loop spans 16 amino acids. CDR1 and CDR2 from the germline V gene are SGHTA and FQGNSA. CDR3 sequence reads: CASSLGLAGNTDTQYF. As DNA, the CDR3 is TGTGCCAGCAGCTTAGGACTAGCGGGTAACACAGATACGCAGTATTTT.

V and J are TRBV9 and TRBJ1-6; D is unresolved. The CDR3 runs 15 residues. The V end lost 0 bases, the J end lost 6 bases, and 10 bases lay between the germline ends. Germline V gene lookup returns CDR1 SGDLS and CDR2 YYNGEE. The CDR3 sequence: CASSVDTGPNSPLHF. Written as DNA, the CDR3 is TGTGCCAGCAGCGTAGACACCGGACCTAATTCACCCCTCCACTTT.

J is TRBJ1-6 and V is TRBV5-4; D is uncertain. V gave up 2 bases and J gave up 9 bases, with 15 bases separating them. This CDR3 has 15 amino acids. Germline CDR1 reads SGHNT; CDR2 reads YYREEE (reference sequence). Written as DNA, the CDR3 is TGTGCCAGCAGCTTATCCGGTAGTTCGAGTTCACCCCTCCACTTT. It encodes CASSLSGSSSSPLHF. Full variable domain (remainder filled in from reference TRBV5-4 and TRBJ1-6): ETGVTQSPTHLIKTRGQQVTLRCSSQSGHNTVSWYQQALGQGPQFIFQYYREEENGRGNFPPRFSGLQFPNYSSELNVNALELDDSALYLCASSLSGSSSSPLHFGNGTRLTVT.

The rearrangement uses TRBV5-1 and TRBJ1-1, with D possibly being TRBD1 (5 bases). Trimming left V 0 bases short and J 0 bases short, with 18 bases between. There are 18 residues in the CDR3. The germline V gene has CDR1 SGHRS and CDR2 YFSETQ. CDR3 nucleotide sequence: TGCGCCAGCAGCTTGGAGGGGATAGGCTATCCGTTGAACACTGAAGCTTTCTTT. Translating it yields CASSLEGIGYPLNTEAFF.

The CDR3 protein is CATSRDIGGFTDTQYF. CDR3 sequence (DNA): TGTGCCACCAGCAGAGATATCGGAGGATTCACAGATACGCAGTATTTT. The rearrangement uses TRBV15 and TRBJ2-3, with a tentative D call TRBD2 (5 bases). There are 16 residues in the CDR3. V lost 0 bases, J lost 2 bases, and 12 bases lay in between. Germline lookup yields CDR1 LNHNV and CDR2 YYDKDF (reference sequence).

The gene calls are TRBV9 and TRBJ2-2; 10 nucleotides agree with TRBD2. V dropped 0 bases and J dropped 2; count of bases not matched to a gene: 7. The germline V gene encodes CDR1 SGDLS and CDR2 YYNGEE. This CDR3 has 18 amino acids. CDR3 region: CASSVGASGGGNTGELFF. As DNA, the CDR3 is TGTGCCAGCAGCGTAGGGGCTAGCGGGGGCGGAAACACCGGGGAGCTGTTTTTT.

This clone was detected once. The genes are TRBV3-1 (or the pseudogene TRBV3-2) and TRBJ2-1; D unclear. This CDR3 contains 11 residues. Germline V CDR1 and CDR2: LGHDT, YNNKEL (reference sequence). Trimming left V 3 bases short and J 13 bases short, with 10 bases between. The CDR3 sequence is CASSQGWLQFF. CDR3 coding DNA: TGTGCCAGCAGCCAGGGGTGGCTACAGTTCTTC.

A single count supports this clone. The chain recombines TRBV5-8 with TRBJ1-4; 7 bases line up with TRBD1. Germline loops: CDR1 SGHTS, CDR2 YDEGEE. The CDR3 consists of 16 residues. With 3 bases clipped from V and 4 bases from J, the junction kept 9 bases outside the gene matches. The CDR3 DNA reads TGTGCCAGCAGCTCCGGGACAGCCGGTCTTAATGAAAAACTGTTTTTT. Its translation is CASSSGTAGLNEKLFF.

The rearrangement joins TRBV4-2 to TRBJ2-7; tentative D call: TRBD1 (7 bases). Germline V gives CDR1 LGHNA, CDR2 YNFKEQ. The length of the CDR3 is 17 residues. Deletions cut 1 base from V and 4 bases from J, with 20 bases between. This CDR3 reads CASSQALTGGGMYEQYF. CDR3 in DNA: TGTGCCAGCAGCCAAGCCCTGACCGGAGGGGGCATGTACGAGCAGTACTTC.

V gene TRBV5-1 combines with J gene TRBJ2-3, with 16 bases identical to TRBD2. V shed 3 bases and J 3 bases; nucleotides not matched to a gene: 4. CDR3 length: 17 amino acids. Germline V lookup: CDR1 SGHRS, CDR2 YFSETQ. The CDR3 sequence is CASSWGTSGGETDTQYF. CDR3 sequence (DNA): TGCGCCAGCAGCTGGGGGACTAGCGGGGGGGAAACAGATACGCAGTATTTT. Based on the CDR3 plus reference TRBV5-1 and TRBJ2-3, the full variable domain is KAGVTQTPRYLIKTRGQQVTLSCSPISGHRSVSWYQQTPGQGLQFLFEYFSETQRNKGNFPGRFSGRQFSNSRSEMNVSTLELGDSALYLCASSWGTSGGETDTQYFGPGTRLTVL.

The V call is TRBV18, the J call TRBJ2-2; 7 positions agree with TRBD1. Germline V gene lookup returns CDR1 KGHSH and CDR2 LQKENI. The CDR3 spans 14 residues. V lost 5 bases and J lost 0; bases outside the gene matches: 0. CDR3 protein: CASSGQANTGELFF. The CDR3 DNA is TGTGCCAGCTCAGGACAGGCGAACACCGGGGAGCTGTTTTTT.

The chain recombines TRBV4-3 with TRBJ2-1; D is unresolved. Trimming shortened V by 1 base and J by 7 bases, and 5 bases separated the two germline ends. The CDR3 is 12 residues long. The germline gives CDR1 LGHNA, CDR2 YSLEER. CDR3 in DNA: TGCGCCAGCAGCCAAGTTCGGAATGAGCAGTTCTTC. Protein: CASSQVRNEQFF.

The chain combines TRBV7-2 with TRBJ2-1; D gene ambiguous. V gave up 1 base and J gave up 5 bases, with 9 bases separating them. CDR1 and CDR2 from the germline V gene are SGHTA and FQGNSA. This CDR3 has 14 residues. CDR3 nucleotide sequence: TGTGCCAGCAGCTTAGTGGTTACGAACAATGAGCAGTTCTTC. It yields the protein CASSLVVTNNEQFF.

J is TRBJ1-5 and V is TRBV23-1, with 10 bases aligning to TRBD1. TRBV23-1 counts as an open reading frame of uncertain function. The CDR3 consists of 20 residues. V was clipped by 2 bases and J by 1 base; unmatched bases: 14. In nucleotides, the CDR3 is TGCGCCAGCAGTCAAGGTGCTAACGGGACAGGGGATGGGAGCAATCAGCCCCAGCATTTT. Translating it yields CASSQGANGTGDGSNQPQHF.

This clone was seen a few times. The gene calls are TRBV25-1 and TRBJ1-6; no firm D call. CDR1 MGHDK and CDR2 SYGVNS come from the germline V gene. V was shortened by 5 bases and J by 6 bases, with 11 bases between the two germline ends. This CDR3 spans 14 amino acids. CDR3 nucleotides: TGTGCCAGCAGTCAGACACGGCTTAATTCACCCCTCCACTTT. This gives the protein CASSQTRLNSPLHF.

This chain links TRBV5-1 with TRBJ1-2; TRBD1 matches 9 bases. The germline gives CDR1 SGHRS, CDR2 YFSETQ. CDR3 length equals 16 residues. Trimming at V came to 0 bases and at J to 8 bases, leaving 11 bases not matched to a gene. The chain's CDR3 is CASSLAFTDRGRGYTF. DNA for the CDR3: TGCGCCAGCAGCTTGGCTTTCACGGACAGGGGCCGGGGCTACACCTTC.

The rearrangement uses TRBV24-1 and TRBJ2-1; 8 bases line up with TRBD1. CDR1 and CDR2 from the germline V gene are KGHDR and SFDVKD. The CDR3 is 14 residues long. J gave up 8 bases and V 7 bases, and 9 bases lay outside the gene matches. The CDR3 reads CATSVGQGTDEQFF. CDR3 nucleotide sequence: TGTGCCACCAGCGTAGGACAGGGAACGGATGAGCAGTTCTTC.

Only a few counts were recorded for this clone. This sequence joins TRBV6-1 and TRBJ1-5; a possible D gene is TRBD1 (6 bases). The CDR3 totals 15 residues. Germline V gene data show CDR1 as MNHNS and CDR2 as SASEGT. V shed 4 bases and J shed 0 bases, with 10 bases lying between them. CDR3 nucleotides: TGTGCCAGCAGTGCAGGGGTAGATAGCAATCAGCCCCAGCATTTT. This gives the protein CASSAGVDSNQPQHF.